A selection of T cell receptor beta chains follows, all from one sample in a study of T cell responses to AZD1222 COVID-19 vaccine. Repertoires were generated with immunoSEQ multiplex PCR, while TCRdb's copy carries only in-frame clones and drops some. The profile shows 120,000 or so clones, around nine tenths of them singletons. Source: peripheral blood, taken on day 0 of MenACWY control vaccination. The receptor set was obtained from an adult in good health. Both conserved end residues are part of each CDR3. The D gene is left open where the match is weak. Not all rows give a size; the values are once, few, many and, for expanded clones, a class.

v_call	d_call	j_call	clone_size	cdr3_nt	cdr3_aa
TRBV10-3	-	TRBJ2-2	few	TGTGCCATCGCCGGGAGTGCGGGGATTAACACCGGGGAGCTGTTTTTT	CAIAGSAGINTGELFF
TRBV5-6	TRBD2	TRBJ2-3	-	TGTGCCAGCAGCACAGGACTAGGCCTTAGCACAGATACGCAGTATTTT	CASSTGLGLSTDTQYF
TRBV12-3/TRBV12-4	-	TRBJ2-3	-	TGTGCCAGCAGTTTAGCTGACACGCAGTATTTT	CASSLADTQYF
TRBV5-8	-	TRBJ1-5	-	TGTGCCAGCAGCTTGCCGACAGAAATCCATCAGCCCCAGCATTTT	CASSLPTEIHQPQHF
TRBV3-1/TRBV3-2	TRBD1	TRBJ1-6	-	TGTGCCAGCAGCCATAGAGGACAGGGATGGAGTTCACCCCTCCACTTT	CASSHRGQGWSSPLHF
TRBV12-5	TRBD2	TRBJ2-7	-	TGTGCTAGTCTAGGGGGTAGCGGGAGTTACGAGCAGTACTTC	CASLGGSGSYEQYF
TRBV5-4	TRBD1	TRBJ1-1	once	TGTGCCAGCAGCTCAGTAGGGGGCTCGGGTACTGAAGCTTTCTTT	CASSSVGGSGTEAFF
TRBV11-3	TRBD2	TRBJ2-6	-	TGTGCCAGCAGCTTAGGGACTAGCGGGGCCCCCTCTGGGGCCAACGTCCTGACTTTC	CASSLGTSGAPSGANVLTF
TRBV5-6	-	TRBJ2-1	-	TGTGCCAGCAGTTTTGGGTCGAACAATGAGCAGTTCTTC	CASSFGSNNEQFF
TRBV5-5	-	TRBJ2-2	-	TGTGCCAGCAGCTTGGGGTGGCAGGCGAACACCGGGGAGCTGTTTTTT	CASSLGWQANTGELFF
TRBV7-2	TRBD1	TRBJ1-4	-	TGTGCCAGCAGCTTTTCCGGGACAGGGTATGAAAAACTGTTTTTT	CASSFSGTGYEKLFF
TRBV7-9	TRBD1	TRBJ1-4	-	TGTGCCAGCAGCTTAGCGGGGGACAGAGGGGAAAAACTGTTTTTT	CASSLAGDRGEKLFF
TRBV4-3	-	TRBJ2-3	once	TGCGCCAGCAGCCAAGATTGGGGGGCCGATACGCAGTATTTT	CASSQDWGADTQYF
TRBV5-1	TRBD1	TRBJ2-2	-	TGCGCCAGCAGCGCTTACGGACAGGAGAACACCGGGGAGCTGTTTTTT	CASSAYGQENTGELFF
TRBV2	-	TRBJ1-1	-	TGTGCCAGCAGTAGACGGCAGAACACTGAAGCTTTCTTT	CASSRRQNTEAFF
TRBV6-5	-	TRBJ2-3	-	TGTGCCAGCAGTTACTCCGAGCAGGGCACAGATACGCAGTATTTT	CASSYSEQGTDTQYF
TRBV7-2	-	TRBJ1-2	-	TGTGCCAGCAGCCTTCAGACGGTTGACTATGGCTACACCTTC	CASSLQTVDYGYTF
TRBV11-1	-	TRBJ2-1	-	TGTGCCAGCAGCTTAGCATGGTACAATGAGCAGTTCTTC	CASSLAWYNEQFF
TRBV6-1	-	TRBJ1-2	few	TGTGCCAGCAGTGAAAAGGGTTTTGGGAAGACCTTC	CASSEKGFGKTF
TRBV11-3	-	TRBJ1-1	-	TGTGCCAGCAGCTTCGGGACCAACACTGAAGCTTTCTTT	CASSFGTNTEAFF